Many counts were recorded for the clone carrying this T cell receptor (beta chain). This sample is part of a study of T cells in Graves' hyperthyroidism and ophthalmopathy. There were TCR beta CDR3 regions amplified from RNA transcripts. First-round RT-PCR of the TCR CDR3 relied on the HTBI primer set. TCRdb analysed the multiplex PCR reads with MiXCR anew, one entry per CDR3 protein. Altogether 280,000 or so distinct CDR3 sequences are present, roughly 15% being singletons, with the ten largest covering more than 30%. CDR1 and CDR2 (germline): MNHEY, SMNVEV (reference sequence). The CDR3 sequence is 13 residues long. J was trimmed by 5 bases and V by 6 bases; bases with no gene match: 4.

The TCR comes from a woman aged 45-65 years with Graves' hyperthyroidism that later progressed to Graves' ophthalmopathy. V gene TRBV27 combines with J gene TRBJ1-5; 7 nucleotides agree with TRBD1. The specimen was blood. CDR3 nucleotides: TGTGCCAGCAGCTGGGACAGAGATCAGCCCCAGCATTTT. This sequence encodes CASSWDRDQPQHF.